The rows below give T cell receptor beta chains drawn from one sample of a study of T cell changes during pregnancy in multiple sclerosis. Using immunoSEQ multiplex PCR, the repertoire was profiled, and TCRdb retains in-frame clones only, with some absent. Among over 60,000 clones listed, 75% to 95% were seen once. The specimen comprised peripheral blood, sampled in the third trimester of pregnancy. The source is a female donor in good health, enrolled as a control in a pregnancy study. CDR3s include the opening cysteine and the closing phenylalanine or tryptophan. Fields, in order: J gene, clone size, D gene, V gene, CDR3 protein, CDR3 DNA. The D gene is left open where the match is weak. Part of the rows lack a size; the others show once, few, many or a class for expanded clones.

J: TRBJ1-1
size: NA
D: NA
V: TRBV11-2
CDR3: CASSLSGNTEAFF
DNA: TGTGCCAGCAGCTTATCAGGGAATACTGAAGCTTTCTTT

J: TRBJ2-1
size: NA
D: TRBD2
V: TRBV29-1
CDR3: CSVQGSGSTYNEQFF
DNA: TGCAGCGTTCAGGGTAGCGGGAGTACTTACAATGAGCAGTTCTTC

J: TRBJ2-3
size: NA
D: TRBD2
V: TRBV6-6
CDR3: CASSYSGTSADSQYF
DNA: TGTGCCAGCAGTTACTCAGGGACTAGCGCCGATTCGCAGTATTTT

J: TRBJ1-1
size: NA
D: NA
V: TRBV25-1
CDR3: CASSGGARTEAFF
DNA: TGTGCCAGCAGTGGGGGCGCGAGGACTGAAGCTTTCTTT

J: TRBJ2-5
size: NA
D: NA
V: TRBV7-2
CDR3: CASSPSGGETQYF
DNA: TGTGCCAGCAGCCCCAGCGGAGGGGAGACCCAGTACTTC

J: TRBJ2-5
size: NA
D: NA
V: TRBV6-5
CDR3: CASSTQETQYF
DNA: TGTGCCAGCAGTACACAAGAGACCCAGTACTTC

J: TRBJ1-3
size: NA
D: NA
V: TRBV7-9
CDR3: CASSLAGDSGNTIYF
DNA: TGTGCCAGCAGCTTAGCAGGGGATTCTGGAAACACCATATATTTT

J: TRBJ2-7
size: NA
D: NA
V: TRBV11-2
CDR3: CASSLRPGGTGIYF
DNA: TGTGCCAGCAGCTTACGACCAGGGGGGACCGGTATTTACTTC

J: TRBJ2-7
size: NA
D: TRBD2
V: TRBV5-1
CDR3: CASSLGTSGLSYEQYF
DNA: TGCGCCAGCAGCTTGGGGACTAGCGGGTTGTCCTACGAGCAGTACTTC

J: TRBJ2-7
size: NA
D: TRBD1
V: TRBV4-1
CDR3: CASTYSTGGISYEQYF
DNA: TGCGCCAGCACCTATTCGACAGGGGGAATCTCCTACGAGCAGTACTTC

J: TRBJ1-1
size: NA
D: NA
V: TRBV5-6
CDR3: CASPGTLEFNTEAFF
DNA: TGTGCCAGCCCCGGGACACTGGAGTTCAACACTGAAGCTTTCTTT

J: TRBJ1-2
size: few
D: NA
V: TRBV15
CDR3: CATSREANYGYTF
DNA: TGTGCCACCAGCAGAGAAGCGAACTATGGCTACACCTTC

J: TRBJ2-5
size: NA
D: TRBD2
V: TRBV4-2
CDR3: CASSQGGLAGETQYF
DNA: TGTGCCAGCAGCCAGGGGGGGCTAGCGGGGGAGACCCAGTACTTC

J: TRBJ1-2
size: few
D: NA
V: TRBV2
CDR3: CATAVGYGYTF
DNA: TGTGCCACCGCCGTCGGCTATGGCTACACCTTC

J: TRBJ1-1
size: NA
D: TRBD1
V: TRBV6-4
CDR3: CASSDRGQGTEAFF
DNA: TGTGCCAGCAGTGACAGGGGGCAGGGCACTGAAGCTTTCTTT

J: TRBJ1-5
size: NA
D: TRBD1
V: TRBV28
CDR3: CASSLKGAYNQPQHF
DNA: TGTGCCAGCAGTTTGAAGGGGGCTTATAATCAGCCCCAGCATTTT

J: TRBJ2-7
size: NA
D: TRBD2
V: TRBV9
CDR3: CASSPTGSGYEQYF
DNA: TGTGCCAGCAGCCCCACGGGTAGCGGGTACGAGCAGTACTTC

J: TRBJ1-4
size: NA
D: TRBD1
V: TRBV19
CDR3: CASSAIRDREGEKLFF
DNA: TGTGCCAGTAGTGCGATCCGGGACAGGGAAGGAGAAAAACTGTTTTTT

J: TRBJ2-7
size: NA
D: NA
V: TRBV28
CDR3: CASYDLDSWVYEQYF
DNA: TGTGCCAGCTATGACCTAGACAGTTGGGTTTACGAGCAGTACTTC

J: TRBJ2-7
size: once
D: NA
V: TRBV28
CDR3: CASSLAGAGQESYEQYF
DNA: TGTGCCAGCAGTTTAGCAGGGGCCGGTCAAGAATCCTACGAGCAGTACTTC

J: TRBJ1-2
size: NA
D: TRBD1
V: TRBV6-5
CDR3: CASSQDRGSYGYTF
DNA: TGTGCCAGCAGTCAAGACAGGGGAAGCTATGGCTACACCTTC

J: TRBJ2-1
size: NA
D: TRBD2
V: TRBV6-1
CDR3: CASKLAGGHEQFF
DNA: TGTGCCAGCAAACTAGCGGGGGGGCATGAGCAGTTCTTC

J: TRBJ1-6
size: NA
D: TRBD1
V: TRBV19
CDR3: CASSNRGNSPLHF
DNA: TGTGCCAGTTCAAACAGGGGGAATTCACCCCTCCACTTT

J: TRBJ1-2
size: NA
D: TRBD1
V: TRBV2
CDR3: CASSSGQTIYGYTF
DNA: TGTGCCAGCAGTTCGGGACAGACGATCTATGGCTACACCTTC

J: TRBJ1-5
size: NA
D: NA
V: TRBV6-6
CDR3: CASSYSAVNQPQHF
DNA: TGTGCCAGCAGTTACTCGGCAGTTAATCAGCCCCAGCATTTT

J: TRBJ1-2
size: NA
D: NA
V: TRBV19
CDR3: CASMGRRISANYGYTF
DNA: TGTGCCAGCATGGGTAGGAGGATTTCAGCTAACTATGGCTACACCTTC

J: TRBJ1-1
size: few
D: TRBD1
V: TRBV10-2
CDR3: CASSTGGPGAFF
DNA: TGCGCCAGCAGTACAGGGGGCCCGGGGGCTTTCTTT

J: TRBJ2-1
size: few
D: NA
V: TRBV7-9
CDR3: CASSSRLGGNEQFF
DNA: TGTGCCAGCAGCTCCCGCCTGGGGGGCAATGAGCAGTTCTTC

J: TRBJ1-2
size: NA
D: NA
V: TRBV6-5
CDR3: CASSRNRGYGYTF
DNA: TGTGCCAGCAGCCGGAACCGGGGCTATGGCTACACCTTC

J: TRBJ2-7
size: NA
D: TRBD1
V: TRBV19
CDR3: CASSIRGGPYEQYF
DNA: TGTGCCAGTAGTATAAGAGGGGGCCCTTACGAGCAGTACTTC

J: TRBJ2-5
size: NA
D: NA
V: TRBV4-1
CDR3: CASSQDSDSQETQYF
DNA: TGCGCCAGCAGCCAAGATAGTGACAGTCAAGAGACCCAGTACTTC

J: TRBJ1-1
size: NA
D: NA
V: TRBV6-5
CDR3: CASSYRKGDTEAFF
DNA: TGTGCCAGCAGTTACAGGAAAGGGGACACTGAAGCTTTCTTT

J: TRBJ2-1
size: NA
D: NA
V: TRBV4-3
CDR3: CASSQASSYNEQFF
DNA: TGCGCCAGCAGCCAAGCCAGCTCCTACAATGAGCAGTTCTTC

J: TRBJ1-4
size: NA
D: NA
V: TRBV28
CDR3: CASSLRGSNEKLFF
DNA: TGTGCCAGCAGTTTACGAGGGTCTAATGAAAAACTGTTTTTT

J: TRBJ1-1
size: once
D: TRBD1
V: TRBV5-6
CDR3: CASSPRDREPDTEAFF
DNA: TGTGCCAGCAGCCCCCGGGACAGGGAACCCGACACTGAAGCTTTCTTT

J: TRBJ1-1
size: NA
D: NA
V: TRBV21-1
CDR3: CASSKWGAEAFF
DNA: TGTGCCAGCAGCAAATGGGGCGCTGAAGCTTTCTTT

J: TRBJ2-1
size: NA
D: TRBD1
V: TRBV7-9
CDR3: CASSFGQGADEQFF
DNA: TGTGCCAGCAGCTTTGGCCAGGGGGCCGATGAGCAGTTCTTC

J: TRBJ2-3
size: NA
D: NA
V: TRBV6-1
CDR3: CASSGYTRQALRLDTQYF
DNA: TGTGCCAGCAGTGGATATACAAGACAGGCCCTACGGTTGGATACGCAGTATTTT

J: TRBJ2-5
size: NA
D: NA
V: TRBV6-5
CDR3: CASGNREETQYF
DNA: TGTGCCAGCGGAAACAGGGAAGAGACCCAGTACTTC

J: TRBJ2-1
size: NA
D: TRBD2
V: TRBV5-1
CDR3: CASSPVLAGGHNEQFF
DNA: TGCGCCAGCAGCCCCGTTTTAGCGGGGGGTCACAATGAGCAGTTCTTC

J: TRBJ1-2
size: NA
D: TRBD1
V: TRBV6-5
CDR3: CASKEVPGQSYGYTF
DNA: TGTGCCAGCAAGGAAGTACCGGGACAGAGCTATGGCTACACCTTC

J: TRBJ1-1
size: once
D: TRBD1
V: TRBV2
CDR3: CASSDKGQGGHTEAFF
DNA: TGTGCCAGCAGTGATAAGGGACAGGGGGGCCACACTGAAGCTTTCTTT

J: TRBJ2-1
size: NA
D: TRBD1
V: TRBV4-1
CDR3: CASSQIQGVLGNEQFF
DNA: TGCGCCAGCAGCCAGATACAGGGGGTATTGGGCAATGAGCAGTTCTTC

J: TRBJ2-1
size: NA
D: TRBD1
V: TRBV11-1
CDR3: CASSLQGASYNEQFF
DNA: TGTGCCAGCAGCTTACAGGGGGCATCCTACAATGAGCAGTTCTTC

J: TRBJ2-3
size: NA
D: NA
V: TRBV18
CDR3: CASSPELTNTDTQYF
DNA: TGTGCCAGCTCACCGGAGCTGACGAACACAGATACGCAGTATTTT

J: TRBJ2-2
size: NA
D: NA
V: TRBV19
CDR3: CASSIPSFPGELFF
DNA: TGTGCCAGTAGTATCCCCAGTTTTCCCGGGGAGCTGTTTTTT

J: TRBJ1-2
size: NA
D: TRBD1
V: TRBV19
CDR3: CASREQTGGYGYTF
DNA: TGTGCCAGTAGGGAGCAGACAGGGGGCTATGGCTACACCTTC

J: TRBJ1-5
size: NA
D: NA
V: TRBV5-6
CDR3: CASSLLGGGQPQHF
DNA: TGTGCCAGCAGCTTACTCGGAGGTGGTCAGCCCCAGCATTTT

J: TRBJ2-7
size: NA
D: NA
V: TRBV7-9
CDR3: CASSPPPGDYEQYF
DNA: TGTGCCAGCAGCCCCCCGCCGGGGGACTACGAGCAGTACTTC

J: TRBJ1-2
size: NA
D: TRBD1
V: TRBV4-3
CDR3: CASSQERTGTGASGYTF
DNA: TGCGCCAGCAGCCAAGAAAGGACCGGGACAGGGGCCAGTGGCTACACCTTC

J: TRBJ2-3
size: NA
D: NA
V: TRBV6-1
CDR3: CASSAFRGASTQYF
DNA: TGTGCCAGCAGTGCTTTCAGGGGTGCGAGTACGCAGTATTTT

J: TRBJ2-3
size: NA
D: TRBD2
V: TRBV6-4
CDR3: CASQPSTSATDTQYF
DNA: TGTGCCAGTCAACCTTCGACTAGCGCCACAGATACGCAGTATTTT

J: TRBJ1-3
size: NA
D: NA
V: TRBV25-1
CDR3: CASSDLRGGGNTIYF
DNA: TGTGCCAGCAGTGACCTCCGGGGTGGTGGAAACACCATATATTTT

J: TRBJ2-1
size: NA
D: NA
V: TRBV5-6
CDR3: CASSFRREQFF
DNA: TGTGCCAGCAGCTTTCGCAGGGAGCAGTTCTTC

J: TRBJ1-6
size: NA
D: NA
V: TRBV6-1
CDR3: CATGSGAYNSPLHF
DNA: TGTGCCACAGGGTCGGGCGCCTATAATTCACCCCTCCACTTT